The entry below gives a single T cell receptor beta chain sequence along with its context. CDR3 length: 15 amino acids. Germline V gives CDR1 SGHNT, CDR2 YYREEE (reference sequence). Trimming left V 1 base short and J 0 bases short, with 8 bases between. The sample comes from a study of OX40 agonist ivuxolimab in advanced cancers. Study-level background: Patients received intravenous ivuxolimab every 2 weeks at 0.01 to 10 mg/kg.

Repertoires were generated with immunoSEQ multiplex PCR, while TCRdb's copy carries only in-frame clones and drops some. The data hold fewer than 55,000 clones, with 70% to 90% observed a single time. The chain carries TRBV5-4 and TRBJ2-1; D is possibly TRBD1 (6 bases). The starting material was CD4+ or CD8+ T cells sorted from blood, obtained in a trial of the OX40 agonist ivuxolimab. This sequence originates from an adult with an advanced solid tumor such as melanoma, head and neck, liver or kidney cancer. CDR3 in DNA: TGTGCCAGCAGCTTGTGGGACATCTCCTACAATGAGCAGTTCTTC. Protein sequence: CASSLWDISYNEQFF.